Following are 2 T cell receptor beta chains from one sample sequenced in a study of CD8 T cells in ankylosing spondylitis. In TCRdb, the 5' RACE reads were re-called with MiXCR into one record per CDR3 protein. The data hold 90,000 to 120,000 distinct CDR3 sequences, with 24% observed a single time. Material: synovial fluid, either unsorted or a sorted T cell fraction (not recorded which). These receptors originate from a male donor with ankylosing spondylitis.

This clonotype was counted ten times or more. The V and J genes are TRBV20-1 and TRBJ1-1; no clear D gene. This CDR3 is 14 amino acids long. CDR1 DFQATT and CDR2 SNEGSKA come from the germline V gene (reference sequence). V gave up 3 bases and J gave up 5 bases, with 16 bases separating them. In nucleotides, the CDR3 is TGCAGTGCTAGGGGTTTTGACGTTTTTACTGAAGCTTTCTTT. This encodes CSARGFDVFTEAFF.

The CDR3 region has the DNA TGTGCCAGTAGTATAGGTGTACCTTCCTACAATGAGCAGTTCTTC. This gives the protein CASSIGVPSYNEQFF. This sequence joins TRBV19 and TRBJ2-1, with D uncertain. Germline values: CDR1 LNHDA, CDR2 SQIVND (reference sequence). Trimming took off 1 base at V and 1 base at J, with 8 bases between the two ends. The length of the CDR3 is 15 residues.